What follows is one TCR beta chain and its context. Antigen: not known. Per germline, CDR1 SNHLY and CDR2 FYNNEI. The CDR3 runs 12 residues. V was shortened by 7 bases and J by 6 bases, with 12 bases between the two germline ends. Primers: 60 Vbeta forward and 13 Jbeta reverse. Libraries were prepared by immunoSEQ multiplex PCR; TCRdb keeps only in-frame clonotypes and omits some of them. This sample carries about 140,000 clones, with 0.85% to 1% going to the ten biggest clones. The data derive from a study of cytomegalovirus exposure and HLA in healthy donors. Study-level points and caveats: It was taken for granted in presence/absence analyses that sequencing depth across donors was roughly uniform. Analysis was carried out at a later point, and it linked a missense DCLRE1C variant to TCR beta V- and J-gene trimming. The productive fraction for most TCR beta V segments was about 90% or about 30% in an earlier analysis. A later analysis reported that several of the most significant clusters appeared to be linked to common viral pathogens, among them Epstein-Barr virus.

The clonotype originates from a male donor in good health and CMV-seronegative. The chain recombines TRBV2 with TRBJ1-1; D is ambiguous. Input material: PBMCs. CDR3 bases: TGTGCCAGCACCTTGAGTTTGGCTGAAGCTTTCTTT. It translates to CASTLSLAEAFF.